This paragraph reports one T cell receptor (beta chain). The specificity of this receptor is unknown. Nothing much larger sits one base from this clone, and base qualities are not available. These data come from a study of T cell repertoires in cytomegalovirus infection (dated by TCRdb to the late 2010s). For the study in its entirety: Peptide stimulations targeted recently identified HLA-C-restricted CMV epitopes, whose presentation resists viral immunomodulation, together with well-studied HLA-B-restricted epitopes. Because public TCR beta signatures pointed to carriage of CMV infection together with the matching HLA type, the HLA type of each donor mattered for the analysis.

The full study reports these points: The ex vivo response was dominated by HLA-C-restricted CMV-specific TCR beta clonotypes, which also provided the single most frequent clonotype in two of eight donors. Carriers of CMV infection plus the relevant HLA type were discriminated by the cumulative frequency of public TCR beta family members in the study cohort and in an independent roughly 370-donor cohort.

Instrument on record: Illumina HiSeq 1500. TCRdb trimmed public reads at Q25 via fastp, called clones via MiXCR and kept in-frame beta chains. Each entry is one CDR3 protein sequence, shown with its most common DNA and genes. This sample is represented by approximately 76,000 distinct CDR3 sequences; 20% to 30% of them were singletons. The top ten clones comprise approximately 53% of the sample. The label giving this sample's treatment or condition can be read as: in vitro stimulation with specific CMV peptide epitopes to enrich CMV-specific T cells. V ends up 0 bases short and J 0 bases short, with an unmatched junction base count of 4. The germline V gene specifies SGHRS as CDR1 and YFSETQ as CDR2. The CDR3 starts with the cysteine, ends with the phenylalanine, and has 16 residues. Here the CDR3 DNA is all that survives: 48 bases in frame from base 1.

This specimen was CD8+ T cells from cultured PBMCs, taken from culture after CMV antigen stimulation. In this chain, TRBV5-1 is recombined with TRBJ1-1; TRBD1 aligns with 8 central bases. The TCR comes from a human donor in good health (CMV status not recorded). Some clones in this sample may be carry-over from other donors' samples. CDR3 protein: CASSLGPGGVNTEAFF. The DNA sequence follows: TGCGCCAGCAGCTTGGGGCCAGGGGGCGTGAACACTGAAGCTTTCTTT.